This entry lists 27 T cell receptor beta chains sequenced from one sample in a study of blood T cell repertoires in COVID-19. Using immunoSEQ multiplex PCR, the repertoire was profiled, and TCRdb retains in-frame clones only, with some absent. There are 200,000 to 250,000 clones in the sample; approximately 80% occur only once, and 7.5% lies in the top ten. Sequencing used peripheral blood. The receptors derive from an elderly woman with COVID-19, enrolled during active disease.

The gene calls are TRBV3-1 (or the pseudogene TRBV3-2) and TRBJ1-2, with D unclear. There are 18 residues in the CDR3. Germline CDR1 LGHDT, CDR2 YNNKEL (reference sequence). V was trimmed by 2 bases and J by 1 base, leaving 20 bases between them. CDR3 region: CASSQYSRKQVFNYGYTF. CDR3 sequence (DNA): TGTGCCAGCAGCCAATATTCCAGGAAGCAAGTTTTTAACTATGGCTACACCTTC.

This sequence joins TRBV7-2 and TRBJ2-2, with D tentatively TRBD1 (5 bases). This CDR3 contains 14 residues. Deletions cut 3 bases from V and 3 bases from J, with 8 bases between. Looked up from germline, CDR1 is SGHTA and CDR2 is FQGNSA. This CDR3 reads CASSFPRDTGELFF. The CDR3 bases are TGTGCCAGCAGCTTTCCCAGGGACACCGGGGAGCTGTTTTTT.

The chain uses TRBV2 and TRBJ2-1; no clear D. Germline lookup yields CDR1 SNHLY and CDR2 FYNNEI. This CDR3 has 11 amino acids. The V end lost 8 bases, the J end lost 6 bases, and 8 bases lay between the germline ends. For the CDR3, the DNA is TGTGCCAGCGAGGTAGTCAATGAGCAGTTCTTC. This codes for CASEVVNEQFF.

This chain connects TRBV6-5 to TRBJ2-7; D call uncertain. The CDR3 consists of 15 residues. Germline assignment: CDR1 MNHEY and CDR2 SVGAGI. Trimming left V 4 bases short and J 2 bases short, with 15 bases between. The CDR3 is CASSSPERSPYEQYF. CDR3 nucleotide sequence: TGTGCCAGCAGTTCGCCCGAAAGGAGCCCCTACGAGCAGTACTTC.

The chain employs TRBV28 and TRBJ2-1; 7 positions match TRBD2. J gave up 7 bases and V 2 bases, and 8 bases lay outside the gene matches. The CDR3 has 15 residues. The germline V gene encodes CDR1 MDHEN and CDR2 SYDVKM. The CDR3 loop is CASSLSGAGRNEQFF. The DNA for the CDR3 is TGTGCCAGCAGTTTAAGCGGGGCGGGGAGGAATGAGCAGTTCTTC.

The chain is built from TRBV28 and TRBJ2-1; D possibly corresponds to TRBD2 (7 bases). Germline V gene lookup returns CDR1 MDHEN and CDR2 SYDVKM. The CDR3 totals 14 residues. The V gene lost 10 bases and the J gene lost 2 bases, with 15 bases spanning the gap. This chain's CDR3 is CATKGGETYNEQFF. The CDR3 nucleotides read TGTGCCACCAAGGGGGGGGAGACCTACAATGAGCAGTTCTTC.

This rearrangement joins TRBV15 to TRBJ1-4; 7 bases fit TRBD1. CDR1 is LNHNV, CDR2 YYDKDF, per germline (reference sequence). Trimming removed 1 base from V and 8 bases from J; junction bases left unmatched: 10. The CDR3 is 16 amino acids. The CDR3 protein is CATSRGPGDSVEKLFF. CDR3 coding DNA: TGTGCCACCAGCAGAGGCCCGGGGGACAGTGTAGAAAAACTGTTTTTT.

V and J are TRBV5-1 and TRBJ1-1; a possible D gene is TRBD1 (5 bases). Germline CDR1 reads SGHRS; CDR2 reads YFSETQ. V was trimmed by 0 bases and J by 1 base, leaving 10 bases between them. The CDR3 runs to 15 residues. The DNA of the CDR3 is TGCGCCAGCAGCTTGGCCGGACAAAAGAACACTGAAGCTTTCTTT. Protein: CASSLAGQKNTEAFF.

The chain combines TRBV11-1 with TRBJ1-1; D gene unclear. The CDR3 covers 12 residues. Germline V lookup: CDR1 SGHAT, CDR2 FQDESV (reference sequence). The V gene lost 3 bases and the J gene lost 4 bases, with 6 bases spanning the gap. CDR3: CASSFAPTEAFF. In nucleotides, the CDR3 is TGTGCCAGCAGCTTCGCGCCCACTGAAGCTTTCTTT.

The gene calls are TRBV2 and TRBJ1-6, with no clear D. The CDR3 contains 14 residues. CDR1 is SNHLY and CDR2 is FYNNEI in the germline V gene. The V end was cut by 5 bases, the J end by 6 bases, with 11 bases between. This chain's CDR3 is CASSRDALNSPLHF. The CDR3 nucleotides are TGTGCCAGCAGTCGGGATGCCCTTAATTCACCCCTCCACTTT.

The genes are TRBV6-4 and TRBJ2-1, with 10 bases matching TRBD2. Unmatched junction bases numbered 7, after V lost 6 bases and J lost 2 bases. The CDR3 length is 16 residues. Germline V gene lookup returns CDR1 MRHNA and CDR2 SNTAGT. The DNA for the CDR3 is TGTGCCAGCAGCCCTAGGACTAGCGGAGCCTACAATGAGCAGTTCTTC. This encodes CASSPRTSGAYNEQFF.

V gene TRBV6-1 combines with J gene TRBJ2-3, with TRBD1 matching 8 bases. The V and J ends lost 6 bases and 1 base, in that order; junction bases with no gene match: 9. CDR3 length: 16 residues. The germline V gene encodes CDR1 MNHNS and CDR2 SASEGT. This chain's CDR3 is CASRESRTGRTDTQYF. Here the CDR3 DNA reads TGTGCCAGCAGGGAATCGCGGACAGGGCGCACAGATACGCAGTATTTT.

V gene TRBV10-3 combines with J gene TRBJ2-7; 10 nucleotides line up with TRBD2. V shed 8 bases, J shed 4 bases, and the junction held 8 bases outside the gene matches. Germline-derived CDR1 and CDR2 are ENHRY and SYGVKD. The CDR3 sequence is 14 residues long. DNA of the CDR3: TGTGCCATCGCGAGCGGGGGGGCCTTATACGAGCAGTACTTC. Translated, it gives CAIASGGALYEQYF.

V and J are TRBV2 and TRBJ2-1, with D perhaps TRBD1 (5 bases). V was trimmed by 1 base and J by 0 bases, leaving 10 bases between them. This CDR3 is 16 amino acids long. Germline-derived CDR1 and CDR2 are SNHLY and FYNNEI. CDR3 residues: CASSEGGGFSYNEQFF. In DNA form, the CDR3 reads TGTGCCAGCAGTGAAGGGGGCGGATTCTCCTACAATGAGCAGTTCTTC. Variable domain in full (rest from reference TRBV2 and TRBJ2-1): EPEVTQTPSHQVTQMGQEVILRCVPISNHLYFYWYRQILGQKVEFLVSFYNNEISEKSEIFDDQFSVERPDGSNFTLKIRSTKLEDSAMYFCASSEGGGFSYNEQFFGPGTRLTVL.

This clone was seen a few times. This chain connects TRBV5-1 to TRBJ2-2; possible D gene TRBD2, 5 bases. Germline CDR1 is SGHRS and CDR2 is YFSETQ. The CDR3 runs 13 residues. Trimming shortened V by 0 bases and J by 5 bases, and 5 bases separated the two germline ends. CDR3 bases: TGCGCCAGCAGCTTGGGGAGGACCGGGGAGCTGTTTTTT. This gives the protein CASSLGRTGELFF.

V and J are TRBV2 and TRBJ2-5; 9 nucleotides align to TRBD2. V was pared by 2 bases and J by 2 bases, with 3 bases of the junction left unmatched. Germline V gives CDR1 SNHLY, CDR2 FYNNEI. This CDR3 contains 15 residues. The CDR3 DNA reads TGTGCCAGCAGTGAAAGTCTAGCGGGACAAGAGACCCAGTACTTC. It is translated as CASSESLAGQETQYF.

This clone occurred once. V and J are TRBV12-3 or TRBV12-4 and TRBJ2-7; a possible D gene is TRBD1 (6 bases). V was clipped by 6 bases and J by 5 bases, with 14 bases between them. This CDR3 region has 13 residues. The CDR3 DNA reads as TGTGCCAGCAGGAGCCAGGGGTCAAACGAGCAGTACTTC. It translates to CASRSQGSNEQYF.

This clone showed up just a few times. The CDR3 reads CAIAEGDTEAFF. For the CDR3, the DNA is TGTGCCATAGCAGAGGGGGACACTGAAGCTTTCTTT. The chain links TRBV10-3 to TRBJ1-1; TRBD1 might be the D (6 bases). The CDR3 extends over 12 amino acids. The germline gives CDR1 ENHRY, CDR2 SYGVKD. Trimming took 9 bases from V and 3 from J, leaving 11 bases between them.

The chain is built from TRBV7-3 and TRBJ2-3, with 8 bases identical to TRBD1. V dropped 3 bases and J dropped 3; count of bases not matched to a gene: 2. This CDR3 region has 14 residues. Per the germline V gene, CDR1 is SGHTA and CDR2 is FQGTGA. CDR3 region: CASSFQGATDTQYF. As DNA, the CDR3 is TGTGCCAGCAGCTTTCAGGGGGCGACAGATACGCAGTATTTT.

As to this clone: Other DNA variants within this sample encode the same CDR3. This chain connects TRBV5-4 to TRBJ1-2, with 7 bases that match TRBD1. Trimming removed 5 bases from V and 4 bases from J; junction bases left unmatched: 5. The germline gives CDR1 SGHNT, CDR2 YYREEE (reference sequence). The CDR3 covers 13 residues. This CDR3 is CASSLQGSYGYTF. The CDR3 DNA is TGTGCCAGCAGTTTACAGGGGTCCTATGGCTACACCTTC.

CDR3 sequence (DNA): TGTGCCAGCAGCTTGGAGGACTCCAGCACAGATACGCAGTATTTT. Translation: CASSLEDSSTDTQYF. The chain couples TRBV5-8 to TRBJ2-3, with D perhaps TRBD2 (5 bases). The CDR3 is made up of 15 amino acids. The germline V and J ends were trimmed by 0 bases and 0 bases, with 8 bases remaining between them. Germline loops: CDR1 SGHTS, CDR2 YDEGEE. Filled out from reference TRBV5-8 and TRBJ2-3, the complete variable domain reads EAGVTQSPTHLIKTRGQQATLRCSPISGHTSVYWYQQALGLGLQFLLWYDEGEERNRGNFPPRFSGRQFPNYSSELNVNALELEDSALYLCASSLEDSSTDTQYFGPGTRLTVL.

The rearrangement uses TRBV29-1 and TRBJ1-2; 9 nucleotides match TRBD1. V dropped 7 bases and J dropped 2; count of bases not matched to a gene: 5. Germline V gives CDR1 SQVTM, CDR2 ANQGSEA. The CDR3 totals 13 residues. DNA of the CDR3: TGCAGCGGAAGCGACAGGGGGAACTATGGCTACACCTTC. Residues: CSGSDRGNYGYTF.

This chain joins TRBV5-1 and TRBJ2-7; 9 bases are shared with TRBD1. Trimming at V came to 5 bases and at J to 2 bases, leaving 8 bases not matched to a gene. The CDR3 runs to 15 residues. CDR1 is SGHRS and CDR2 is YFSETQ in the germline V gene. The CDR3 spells CASSLTRQGAYEQYF. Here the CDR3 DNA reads TGCGCCAGCAGTTTAACCCGACAGGGGGCCTACGAGCAGTACTTC.

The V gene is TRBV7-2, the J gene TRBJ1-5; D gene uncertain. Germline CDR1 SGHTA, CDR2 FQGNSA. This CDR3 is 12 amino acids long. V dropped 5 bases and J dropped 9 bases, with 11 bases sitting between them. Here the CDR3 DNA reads TGTGCCAGCAGCACCGCCGGTTTGCCCCAGCATTTT. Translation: CASSTAGLPQHF.

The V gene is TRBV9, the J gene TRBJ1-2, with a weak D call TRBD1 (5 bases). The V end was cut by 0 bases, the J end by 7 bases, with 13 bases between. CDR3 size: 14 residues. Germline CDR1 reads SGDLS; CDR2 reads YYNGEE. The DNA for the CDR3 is TGTGCCAGCAGCGTAGAGCCCCTTAGGGGTGGCTACACCTTC. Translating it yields CASSVEPLRGGYTF.

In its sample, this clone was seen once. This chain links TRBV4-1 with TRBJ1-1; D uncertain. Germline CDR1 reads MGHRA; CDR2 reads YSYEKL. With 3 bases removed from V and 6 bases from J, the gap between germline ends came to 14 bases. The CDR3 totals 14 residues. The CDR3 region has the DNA TGCGCCAGCAGCCAGCAACGGAGCCTGTCTGAAGCTTTCTTT. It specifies CASSQQRSLSEAFF.

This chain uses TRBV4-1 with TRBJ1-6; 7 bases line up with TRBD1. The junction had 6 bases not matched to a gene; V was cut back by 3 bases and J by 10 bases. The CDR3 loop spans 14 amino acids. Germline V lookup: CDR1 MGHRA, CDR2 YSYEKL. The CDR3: CASSQDRINSPLHF. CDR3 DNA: TGCGCCAGCAGCCAGGACAGGATTAACTCACCCCTCCACTTT.